Sequencing of this T cell receptor (beta chain) was carried out in a study of PD-1 blockade in mismatch repair-deficient tumors. Notes on the study in general: Rapid post-treatment expansion, then contraction, generally preceding radiologic response, marked tumor-resident clones.

The table came from immunoSEQ multiplex PCR; TCRdb's copy has only in-frame clones and leaves some out. This table has about 130,000 clones, roughly 90% appearing once. A few pembrolizumab responders had their TCRs sequenced. Note on this clone: Its cognate antigen is unknown.

The source was peripheral blood, collected roughly 70 weeks after starting pembrolizumab. The TCR sequence derives from an adult with mismatch repair-deficient cancer.

CDR3 sequence reads: CASGTELSGTGELFF. CDR3 nucleotides: TGCGCCAGCGGGACAGAGCTCTCGGGGACCGGGGAGCTGTTTTTT. This chain links TRBV5-1 with TRBJ2-2; TRBD1 matches 7 bases. Germline loops: CDR1 SGHRS, CDR2 YFSETQ. The J segment lost 5 bases and the V segment lost 7 bases, leaving 11 bases of the junction unmatched. This CDR3 has 15 amino acids.